The rows below give T cell receptor beta chains drawn from one sample of a study of identical twins. One entry per CDR3 protein results from TCRdb running MiXCR on the 5' RACE reads. The repertoire has 400,000 to 550,000 distinct CDR3 sequences, roughly a fifth of them found once; the top ten carry roughly 0.91%. The data were also submitted as part of a second study, on T cells expressing NK-cell markers.

The sequenced sample was CD4+ T cells sorted from blood. The receptors originated from a young woman in good health. Each CDR3 is given with its conserved first and last residue. Fields, in order: clone size, J gene, D gene, V gene, CDR3 DNA, CDR3 protein. The D gene is left open where the match is weak. Clone size appears in some rows only: once, few, many, or a class for an expanded clone.

.	TRBJ1-4	.	TRBV20-1	TGCAGTGCTAGAGATATCCAGAATAATGAAAAACTGTTTTTT	CSARDIQNNEKLFF
.	TRBJ2-5	TRBD2	TRBV10-3	TGTGCCATCAGCGAGCGGGGGGTGCAAGAGACCCAGTACTTC	CAISERGVQETQYF
.	TRBJ1-2	.	TRBV15	TGTGCCACCAGCAGAGAGGGTGTGGGAGGCTATGGCTACACCTTC	CATSREGVGGYGYTF
many	TRBJ1-4	.	TRBV7-6	TGTGCCAGCAGCTTAGAAGCAGGCCGTAATGAAAAACTGTTTTTT	CASSLEAGRNEKLFF
few	TRBJ2-5	.	TRBV7-2	TGTGCCAGCAGCCGGCTCGGGGGACAAGAGACCCAGTACTTC	CASSRLGGQETQYF
few	TRBJ2-7	TRBD2	TRBV7-9	TGTGCCAGCAGCATGACTAGCGGGGGCCAAATGGAGCAGTACTTC	CASSMTSGGQMEQYF
few	TRBJ2-1	TRBD2	TRBV20-1	TGCAGTGCTAGAGGGACTAGCGGGGTGGCTCTCAATGAGCAGTTCTTC	CSARGTSGVALNEQFF
many	TRBJ2-1	TRBD2	TRBV12-3/TRBV12-4	TGTGCCAGCAGTTTTGAGTGGGGGGGCTACAATGAGCAGTTCTTC	CASSFEWGGYNEQFF
.	TRBJ2-3	TRBD2	TRBV20-1	TGCAGTGCCGCCGGCGGCGGGAGGGGTTTCACAGATACGCAGTATTTT	CSAAGGGRGFTDTQYF
.	TRBJ1-5	.	TRBV6-5	TGTGCCAGCAGTTACTCGAGCACCAGGGATCAGCCCCAGCATTTT	CASSYSSTRDQPQHF
.	TRBJ1-1	TRBD1	TRBV29-1	TGCAGCGACCGGACAGGGAACACTGAAGCTTTCTTT	CSDRTGNTEAFF
.	TRBJ2-1	TRBD1	TRBV10-3	TGTGCCATCAGAAGGGACAGAACTACCTACAATGAGCAGTTCTTC	CAIRRDRTTYNEQFF
few	TRBJ2-1	.	TRBV9	TGTGCCAGCAGCCCGGCCCCTAGGAGCTCCTACAATGAGCAGTTCTTC	CASSPAPRSSYNEQFF
.	TRBJ1-5	TRBD1	TRBV20-1	TGCAGTGCTAGAGGAATGGGTCGGAGACAGGGGAGCAATCAGCCCCAGCATTTT	CSARGMGRRQGSNQPQHF
few	TRBJ2-5	.	TRBV5-1	TGCGCCAGCAGCTTATCCGGGGGCTTTGAGACCCAGTACTTC	CASSLSGGFETQYF
few	TRBJ1-6	.	TRBV25-1	TGTGCCAGCTCCCGGGCGATCTATAATTCACCCCTCCACTTT	CASSRAIYNSPLHF
.	TRBJ1-2	.	TRBV7-9	TGTGCCAGCAGCCAACCCAGGGACGGAACTAACTATGGCTACACCTTC	CASSQPRDGTNYGYTF
.	TRBJ1-4	.	TRBV29-1	TGCAGCGTGGGACACCTACTTGGAACTAATGAAAAACTGTTTTTT	CSVGHLLGTNEKLFF
many	TRBJ2-1	.	TRBV5-1	TGCGCCAGCAGCTTCGCCTACTCCTACAATGAGCAGTTCTTC	CASSFAYSYNEQFF
.	TRBJ1-5	TRBD1	TRBV6-2/TRBV6-3	TGTGCCAGCAGCTACCGGGACAGGGTCCAGCCCCAGCATTTT	CASSYRDRVQPQHF
.	TRBJ2-2	.	TRBV20-1	TGCAGTGCTAGAGAGAGCGATCTCACCGGGGAGCTGTTTTTT	CSARESDLTGELFF
.	TRBJ1-1	.	TRBV29-1	TGCAGCGTTGAGAGAACAGGCAGTTGGACTGAAGCTTTCTTT	CSVERTGSWTEAFF
few	TRBJ1-6	.	TRBV20-1	TGCAGTGCTAGCGCTCAGGGAGGATCACCCCTCCACTTT	CSASAQGGSPLHF
.	TRBJ1-2	.	TRBV25-1	TGTGCCAGCAGTGAACGGACAGAACTCTATGGCTACACCTTC	CASSERTELYGYTF
.	TRBJ1-1	.	TRBV3-1	TGTGCCAGCAGCCTTAGCAAGAACACTGAAGCTTTCTTT	CASSLSKNTEAFF
many	TRBJ1-2	TRBD1	TRBV20-1	TGCAGTGCCCGACAGGGGGACTATGGCTACACCTTC	CSARQGDYGYTF
few	TRBJ2-7	TRBD1	TRBV20-1	TGCAGTGCCCGGACAGGCACCGCCTACGAGCAGTACTTC	CSARTGTAYEQYF
.	TRBJ2-1	TRBD2	TRBV7-2	TGTGCCAGCAGCCCGACCGGGACTAGCCTGAATGAGCAGTTCTTC	CASSPTGTSLNEQFF
.	TRBJ2-2	TRBD2	TRBV20-1	TGCAGTGTGGGGGGGACTAGCGATTTCGCCGGGGAGCTGTTTTTT	CSVGGTSDFAGELFF
.	TRBJ1-1	.	TRBV6-5	TGTGCCAGCAGTTACTGGGAGGGTAAGGGTGAAGCTTTCTTT	CASSYWEGKGEAFF
.	TRBJ2-3	TRBD2	TRBV6-1	TGTGCCAGCAGCCGTATAGCGGGGGGCATCGATACGCAGTATTTT	CASSRIAGGIDTQYF
.	TRBJ2-1	.	TRBV27	TGTGCCAGCAGTTTTAGACGACAGATCAATGAGCAGTTCTTC	CASSFRRQINEQFF
few	TRBJ2-7	.	TRBV7-2	TGTGCCAGCAGCTTAGAGTTGGACTACGAGCAGTACTTC	CASSLELDYEQYF
many	TRBJ2-3	.	TRBV7-9	TGTGCCAGCAGCTTAGGCTCAGGGGGGGCGACAGATACGCAGTATTTT	CASSLGSGGATDTQYF
.	TRBJ2-3	TRBD2	TRBV23-1	TGCGCCAGCAGTTTCGGGGGGGAGACAGATACGCAGTATTTT	CASSFGGETDTQYF
.	TRBJ2-7	.	TRBV20-1	TGCAGTGCTAGAGGTCCGAGTGAGGGGACCGAGCAGTACTTC	CSARGPSEGTEQYF
.	TRBJ2-2	.	TRBV6-6	TGTGCCAGCTTAGGAAGCGGGGAGCTGTTTTTT	CASLGSGELFF
.	TRBJ1-2	TRBD1	TRBV4-1	TGCGCCAGCAGCCAAGTAATGGGGACAGTTGGCTACACCTTC	CASSQVMGTVGYTF
many	TRBJ1-1	TRBD1	TRBV12-3/TRBV12-4	TGTGCCAGCAGTCACGACAGGGACACTGAAGCTTTCTTT	CASSHDRDTEAFF
.	TRBJ1-1	TRBD1	TRBV5-1	TGCGCCAGCAGCTGGGGGCCCGGACAGGGTCTAACTGAAGCTTTCTTT	CASSWGPGQGLTEAFF
.	TRBJ2-7	TRBD1	TRBV5-6	TGTGCCAGCAGCTTCCGGGACAGAACCTACGAGCAGTACTTC	CASSFRDRTYEQYF
.	TRBJ2-3	.	TRBV27	TGTGCCAGCAGATACAAAGGGGACGGGACGCAGTATTTT	CASRYKGDGTQYF
few	TRBJ2-3	.	TRBV5-6	TGTGCCAGCGCTCCCCTCGGGGGTTACACAGATACGCAGTATTTT	CASAPLGGYTDTQYF
once	TRBJ2-2	TRBD2	TRBV5-1	TGCGCCAGCAGCTCCGGCGGGAGCCCCGGGGAGCTGTTTTTT	CASSSGGSPGELFF
many	TRBJ2-3	TRBD2	TRBV20-1	TGCAGTGCTAGACCCAGCGGGGACTCAGATACGCAGTATTTT	CSARPSGDSDTQYF
many	TRBJ2-7	.	TRBV29-1	TGCAGCGCCGTTAAAGAGGACAGCTCCTACGAGCAGTACTTC	CSAVKEDSSYEQYF
few	TRBJ2-7	.	TRBV7-9	TGTGCCAGCAGCTATAGGGGGGCACCCTACGAGCAGTACTTC	CASSYRGAPYEQYF
.	TRBJ2-3	.	TRBV24-1	TGTGCCACCAGTGATGGACGTACGCAGTATTTT	CATSDGRTQYF
.	TRBJ2-7	.	TRBV7-9	TGTGCCAGCAGTGATGGGGTATCCTCCTACGAGCAGTACTTC	CASSDGVSSYEQYF
.	TRBJ2-1	TRBD2	TRBV6-5	TGTGCCAGCAGTTACAGCAGCGGGAGATACAATGAGCAGTTCTTC	CASSYSSGRYNEQFF
.	TRBJ2-1	TRBD1	TRBV20-1	TGCAGTGCTAGGGACGGGACAGGGTCCACTGAGCAGTTCTTC	CSARDGTGSTEQFF
.	TRBJ1-5	.	TRBV20-1	TGCAGTGCTAGAGGACCAGCCCAGGATCAGCCCCAGCATTTT	CSARGPAQDQPQHF
few	TRBJ2-1	.	TRBV10-2	TGCGCCAGCAGCAGGGACATATCTCAGGGGCAGTTCTTC	CASSRDISQGQFF
many	TRBJ1-3	.	TRBV12-3/TRBV12-4	TGTGCCAGCAGTTTAGGGGGCGGAAACACCATATATTTT	CASSLGGGNTIYF
.	TRBJ1-2	TRBD1	TRBV10-3	TGTGCCACCCTGGACAGGACTTCTAACTATGGCTACACCTTC	CATLDRTSNYGYTF
.	TRBJ2-3	.	TRBV13	TGTGCCAGCAGCTTAGTGACGGGGAGGAGATACGGAACGCAGTATTTT	CASSLVTGRRYGTQYF
few	TRBJ2-2	.	TRBV20-1	TGCAGTGCTAGAGATGAGCTGAACACCGGGGAGCTGTTTTTT	CSARDELNTGELFF